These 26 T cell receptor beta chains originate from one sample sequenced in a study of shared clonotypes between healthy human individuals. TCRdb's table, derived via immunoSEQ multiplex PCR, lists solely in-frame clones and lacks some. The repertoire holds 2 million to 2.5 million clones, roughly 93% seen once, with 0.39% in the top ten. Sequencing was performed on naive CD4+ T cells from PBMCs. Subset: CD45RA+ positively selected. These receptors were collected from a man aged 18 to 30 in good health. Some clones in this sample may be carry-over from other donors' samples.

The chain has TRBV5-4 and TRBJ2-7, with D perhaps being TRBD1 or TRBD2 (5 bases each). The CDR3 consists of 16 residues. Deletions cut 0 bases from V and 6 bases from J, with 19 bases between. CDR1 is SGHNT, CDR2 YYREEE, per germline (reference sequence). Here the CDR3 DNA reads TGTGCCAGCAGCTTGGCCCCGGACCCGAGGGGCACCGAGCAGTACTTC. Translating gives CASSLAPDPRGTEQYF.

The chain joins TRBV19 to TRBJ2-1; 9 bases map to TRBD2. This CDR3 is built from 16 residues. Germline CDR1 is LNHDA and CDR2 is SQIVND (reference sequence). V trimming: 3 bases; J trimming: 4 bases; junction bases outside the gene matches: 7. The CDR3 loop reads CASSILGLAGYNEQFF. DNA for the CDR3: TGTGCCAGTAGTATTTTAGGCCTAGCGGGGTACAATGAGCAGTTCTTC.

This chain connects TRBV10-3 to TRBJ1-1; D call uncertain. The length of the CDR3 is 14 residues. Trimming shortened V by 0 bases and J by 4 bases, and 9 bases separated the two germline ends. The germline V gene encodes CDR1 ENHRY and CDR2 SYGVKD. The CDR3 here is CAISESGSVTEAFF. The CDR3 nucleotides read TGTGCCATCAGTGAGTCGGGGAGTGTCACTGAAGCTTTCTTT.

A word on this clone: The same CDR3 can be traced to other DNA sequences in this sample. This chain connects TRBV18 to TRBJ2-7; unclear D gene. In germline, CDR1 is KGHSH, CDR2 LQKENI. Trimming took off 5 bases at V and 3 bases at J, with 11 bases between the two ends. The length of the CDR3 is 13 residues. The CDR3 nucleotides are TGTGCCAGCTCAACCGGACCAGACTACGAGCAGTACTTC. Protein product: CASSTGPDYEQYF.

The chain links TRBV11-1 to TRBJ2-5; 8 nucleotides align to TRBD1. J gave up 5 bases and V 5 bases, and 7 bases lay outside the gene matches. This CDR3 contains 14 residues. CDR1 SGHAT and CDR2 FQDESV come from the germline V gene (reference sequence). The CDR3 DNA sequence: TGTGCCAGCAGCCGACAGGGGTACTACGAGACCCAGTACTTC. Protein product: CASSRQGYYETQYF.

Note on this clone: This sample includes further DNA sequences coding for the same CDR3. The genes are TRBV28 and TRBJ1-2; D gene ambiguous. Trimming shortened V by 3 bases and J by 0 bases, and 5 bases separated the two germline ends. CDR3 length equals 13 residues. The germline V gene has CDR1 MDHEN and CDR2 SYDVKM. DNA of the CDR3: TGTGCCAGCAGTTTCGGAGCTAACTATGGCTACACCTTC. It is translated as CASSFGANYGYTF.

The CDR3 region is CAWSVRGLVGSYEQYF. In nucleotides, the CDR3 is TGTGCCTGGAGTGTCCGGGGGCTAGTGGGGTCTTACGAGCAGTACTTC. The chain employs TRBV30 and TRBJ2-7; D tentatively reads TRBD1 or TRBD2 (6 bases each). Germline V gene lookup returns CDR1 GTSNPN and CDR2 SVGIG (reference sequence). V lost 0 bases and J lost 4, with 19 bases in between. The CDR3 runs 16 residues.

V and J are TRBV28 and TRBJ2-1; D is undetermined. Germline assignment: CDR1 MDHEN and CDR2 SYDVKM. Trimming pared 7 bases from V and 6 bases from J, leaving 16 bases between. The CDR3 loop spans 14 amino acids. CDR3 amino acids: CASIPGYISNEQFF. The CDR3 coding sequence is TGTGCCAGCATCCCCGGGTACATCTCCAATGAGCAGTTCTTC.

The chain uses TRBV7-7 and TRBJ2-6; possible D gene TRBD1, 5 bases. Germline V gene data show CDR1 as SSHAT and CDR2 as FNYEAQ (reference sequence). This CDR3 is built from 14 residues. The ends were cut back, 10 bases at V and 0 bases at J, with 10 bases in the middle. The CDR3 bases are TGTGCCACACAGGACCTCTCTGGGGCCAACGTCCTGACTTTC. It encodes CATQDLSGANVLTF.

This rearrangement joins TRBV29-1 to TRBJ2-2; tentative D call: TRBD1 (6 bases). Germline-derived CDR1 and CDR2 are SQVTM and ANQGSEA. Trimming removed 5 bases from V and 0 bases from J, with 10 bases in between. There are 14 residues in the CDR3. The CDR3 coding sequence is TGCAGCGTTAGACAGGTGACGAACACCGGGGAGCTGTTTTTT. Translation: CSVRQVTNTGELFF.

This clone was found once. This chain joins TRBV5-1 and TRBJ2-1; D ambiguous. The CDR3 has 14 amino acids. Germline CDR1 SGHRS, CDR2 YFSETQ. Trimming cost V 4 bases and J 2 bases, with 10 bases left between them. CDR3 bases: TGCGCCAGCAGCCTGAGCCCCCCCTACAATGAGCAGTTCTTC. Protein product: CASSLSPPYNEQFF.

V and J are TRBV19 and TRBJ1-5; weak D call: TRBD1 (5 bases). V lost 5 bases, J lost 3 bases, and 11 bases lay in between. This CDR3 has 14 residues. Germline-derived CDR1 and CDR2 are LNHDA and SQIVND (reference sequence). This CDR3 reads CASSPKTDNQPQHF. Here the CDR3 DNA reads TGTGCCAGTAGTCCAAAGACAGACAATCAGCCCCAGCATTTT.

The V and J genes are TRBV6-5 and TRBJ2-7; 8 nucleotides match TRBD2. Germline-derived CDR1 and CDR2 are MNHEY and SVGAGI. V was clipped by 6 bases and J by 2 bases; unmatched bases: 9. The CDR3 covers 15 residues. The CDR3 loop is CASRASGSSPYEQYF. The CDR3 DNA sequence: TGTGCCAGCAGAGCAAGCGGGAGTTCGCCCTACGAGCAGTACTTC.

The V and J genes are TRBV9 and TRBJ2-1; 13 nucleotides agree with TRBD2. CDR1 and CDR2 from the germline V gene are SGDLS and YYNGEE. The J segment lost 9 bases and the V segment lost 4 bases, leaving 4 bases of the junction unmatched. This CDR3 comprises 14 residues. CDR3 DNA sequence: TGTGCCAGCAGCATACTAGCGGGAGGGACTGAGCAGTTCTTC. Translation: CASSILAGGTEQFF.

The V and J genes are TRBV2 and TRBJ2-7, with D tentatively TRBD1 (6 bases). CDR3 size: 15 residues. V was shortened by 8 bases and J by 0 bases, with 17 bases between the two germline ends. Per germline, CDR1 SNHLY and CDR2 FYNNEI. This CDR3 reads CASGQAGAVSYEQYF. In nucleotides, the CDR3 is TGTGCCAGCGGTCAGGCAGGGGCGGTCTCCTACGAGCAGTACTTC.

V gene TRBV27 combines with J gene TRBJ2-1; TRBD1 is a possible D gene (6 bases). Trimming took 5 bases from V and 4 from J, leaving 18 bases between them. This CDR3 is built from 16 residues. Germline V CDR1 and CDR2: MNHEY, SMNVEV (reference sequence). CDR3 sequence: CASSTRGSSGYNEQFF. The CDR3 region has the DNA TGTGCCAGCAGTACTAGGGGGTCCTCGGGGTACAATGAGCAGTTCTTC.

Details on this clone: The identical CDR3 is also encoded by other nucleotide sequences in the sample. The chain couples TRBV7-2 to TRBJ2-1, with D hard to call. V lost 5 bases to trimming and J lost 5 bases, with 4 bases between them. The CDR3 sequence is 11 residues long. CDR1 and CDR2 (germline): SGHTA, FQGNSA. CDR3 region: CASSLDNEQFF. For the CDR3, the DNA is TGTGCCAGCAGCCTCGACAATGAGCAGTTCTTC.

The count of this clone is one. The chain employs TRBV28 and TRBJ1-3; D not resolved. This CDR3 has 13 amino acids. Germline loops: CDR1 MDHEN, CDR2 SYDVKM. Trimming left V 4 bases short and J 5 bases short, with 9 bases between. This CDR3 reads CASSSLTRNTIYF. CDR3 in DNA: TGTGCCAGCAGTTCATTAACCCGAAACACCATATATTTT.

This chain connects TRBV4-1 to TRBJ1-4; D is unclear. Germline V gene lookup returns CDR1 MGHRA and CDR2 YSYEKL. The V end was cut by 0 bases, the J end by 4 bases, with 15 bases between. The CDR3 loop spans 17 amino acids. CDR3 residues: CASSQDPVSGGNEKLFF. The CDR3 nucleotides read TGCGCCAGCAGCCAAGACCCCGTCTCGGGAGGTAATGAAAAACTGTTTTTT.

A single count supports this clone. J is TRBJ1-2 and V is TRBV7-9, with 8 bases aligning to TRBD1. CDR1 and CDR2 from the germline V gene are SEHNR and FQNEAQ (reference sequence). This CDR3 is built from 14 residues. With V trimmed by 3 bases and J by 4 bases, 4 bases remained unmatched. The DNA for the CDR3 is TGTGCCAGCAGCTTGGGACAGGATTCCTATGGCTACACCTTC. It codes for CASSLGQDSYGYTF.

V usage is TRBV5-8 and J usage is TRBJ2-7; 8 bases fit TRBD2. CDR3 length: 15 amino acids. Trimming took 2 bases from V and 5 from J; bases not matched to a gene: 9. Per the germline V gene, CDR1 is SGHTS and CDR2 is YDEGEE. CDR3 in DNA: TGTGCCAGCAGCTTAGAAGCGGGAGATCCCAACGAGCAGTACTTC. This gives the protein CASSLEAGDPNEQYF. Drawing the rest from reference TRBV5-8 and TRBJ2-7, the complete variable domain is EAGVTQSPTHLIKTRGQQATLRCSPISGHTSVYWYQQALGLGLQFLLWYDEGEERNRGNFPPRFSGRQFPNYSSELNVNALELEDSALYLCASSLEAGDPNEQYFGPGTRLTVT.

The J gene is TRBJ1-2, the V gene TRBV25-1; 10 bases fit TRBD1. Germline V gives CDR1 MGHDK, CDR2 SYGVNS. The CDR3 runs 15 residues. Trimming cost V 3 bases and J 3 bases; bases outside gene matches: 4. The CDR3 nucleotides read TGTGCCAGCAGTGAGGGAGGGACAGGGGACTATGGCTACACCTTC. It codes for CASSEGGTGDYGYTF.

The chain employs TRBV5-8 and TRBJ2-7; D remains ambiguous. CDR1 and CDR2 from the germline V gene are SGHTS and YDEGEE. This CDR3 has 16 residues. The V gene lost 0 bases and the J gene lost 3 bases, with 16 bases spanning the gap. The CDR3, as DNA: TGTGCCAGCAGCTTGGCGTACCGGGTCCTGGTCTACGAGCAGTACTTC. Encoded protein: CASSLAYRVLVYEQYF.

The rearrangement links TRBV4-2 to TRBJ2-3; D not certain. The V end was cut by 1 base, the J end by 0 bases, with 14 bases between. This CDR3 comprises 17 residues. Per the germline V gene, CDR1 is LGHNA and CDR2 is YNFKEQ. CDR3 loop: CASSQAPRPSSTDTQYF. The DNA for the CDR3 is TGTGCCAGCAGCCAAGCGCCGCGGCCATCTAGCACAGATACGCAGTATTTT.

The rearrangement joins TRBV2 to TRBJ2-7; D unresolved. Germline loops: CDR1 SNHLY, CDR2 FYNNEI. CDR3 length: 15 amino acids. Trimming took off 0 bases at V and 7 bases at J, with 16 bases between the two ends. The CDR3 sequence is CASSEAQVGPSEQYF. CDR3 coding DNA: TGTGCCAGCAGTGAAGCGCAGGTCGGTCCCTCGGAGCAGTACTTC.

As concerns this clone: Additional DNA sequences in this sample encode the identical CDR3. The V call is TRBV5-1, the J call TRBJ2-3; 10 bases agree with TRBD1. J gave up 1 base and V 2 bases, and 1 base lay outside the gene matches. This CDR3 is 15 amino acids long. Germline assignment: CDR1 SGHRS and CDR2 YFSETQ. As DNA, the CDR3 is TGCGCCAGCAGCTTAGGGACAGGGGGCACAGATACGCAGTATTTT. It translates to CASSLGTGGTDTQYF. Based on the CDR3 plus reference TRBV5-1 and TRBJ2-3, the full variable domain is KAGVTQTPRYLIKTRGQQVTLSCSPISGHRSVSWYQQTPGQGLQFLFEYFSETQRNKGNFPGRFSGRQFSNSRSEMNVSTLELGDSALYLCASSLGTGGTDTQYFGPGTRLTVL.